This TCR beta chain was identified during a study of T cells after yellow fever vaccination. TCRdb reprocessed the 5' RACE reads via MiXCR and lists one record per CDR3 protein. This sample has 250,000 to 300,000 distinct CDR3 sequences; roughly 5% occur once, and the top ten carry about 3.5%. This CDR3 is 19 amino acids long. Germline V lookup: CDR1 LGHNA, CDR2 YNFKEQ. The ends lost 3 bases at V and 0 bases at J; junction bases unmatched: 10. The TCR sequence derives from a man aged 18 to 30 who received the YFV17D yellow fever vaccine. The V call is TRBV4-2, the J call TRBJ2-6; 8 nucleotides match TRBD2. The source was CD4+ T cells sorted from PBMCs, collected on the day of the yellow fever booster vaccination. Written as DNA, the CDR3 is TGTGCCAGCAGCCAGCGACCGGGACTAGTTAGCTCTGGGGCCAACGTCCTGACTTTC. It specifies CASSQRPGLVSSGANVLTF.